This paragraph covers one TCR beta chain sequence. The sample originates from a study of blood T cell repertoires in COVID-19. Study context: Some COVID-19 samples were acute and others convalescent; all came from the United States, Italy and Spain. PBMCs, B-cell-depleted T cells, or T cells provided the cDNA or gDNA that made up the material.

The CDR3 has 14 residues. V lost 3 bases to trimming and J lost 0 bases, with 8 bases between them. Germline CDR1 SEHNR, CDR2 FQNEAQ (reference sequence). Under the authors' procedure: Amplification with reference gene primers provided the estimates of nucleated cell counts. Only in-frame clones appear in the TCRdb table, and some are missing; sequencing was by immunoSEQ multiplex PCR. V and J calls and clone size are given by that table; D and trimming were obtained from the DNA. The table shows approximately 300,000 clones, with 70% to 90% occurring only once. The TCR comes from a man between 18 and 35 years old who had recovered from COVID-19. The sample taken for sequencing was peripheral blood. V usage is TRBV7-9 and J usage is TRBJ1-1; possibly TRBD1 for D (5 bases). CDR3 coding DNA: TGTGCCAGCAGCTTCGGGGGATTGAACACTGAAGCTTTCTTT. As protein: CASSFGGLNTEAFF.